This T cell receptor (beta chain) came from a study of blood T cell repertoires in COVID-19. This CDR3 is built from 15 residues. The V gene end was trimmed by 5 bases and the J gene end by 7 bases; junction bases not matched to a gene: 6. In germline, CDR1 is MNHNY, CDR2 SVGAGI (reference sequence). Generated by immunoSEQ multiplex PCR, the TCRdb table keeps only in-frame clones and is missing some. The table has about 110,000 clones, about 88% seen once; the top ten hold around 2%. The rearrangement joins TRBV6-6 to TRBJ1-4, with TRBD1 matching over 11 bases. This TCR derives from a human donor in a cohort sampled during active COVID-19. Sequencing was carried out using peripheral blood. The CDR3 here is CASSAGQGAGEKLFF. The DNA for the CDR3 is TGTGCCAGCAGTGCCGGACAGGGGGCCGGTGAAAAACTGTTTTTT.